These 17 T cell receptor beta chains were all obtained from the same sample, sequenced in a study of shared clonotypes between healthy human individuals. The method was immunoSEQ multiplex PCR; TCRdb's version includes in-frame clones alone and lacks a portion of them. The table lists hundreds of thousands of clones, 85% to 95% of them singletons, with approximately 0.11% in the top ten. CD8 cells regarded as naive lacked CD45RO, were positively chosen for CCR7, and omitted terminally differentiated effector memory CD45RA+ cells. Sequencing was done on a sample of naive CD8+ T cells sorted from blood. The receptors originated from a woman aged 25 to 39 in good health.

The chain carries TRBV15 and TRBJ1-1; TRBD1 matches at 7 bases. Germline loops: CDR1 LNHNV, CDR2 YYDKDF (reference sequence). This CDR3 has 12 amino acids. V lost 4 bases to trimming and J lost 7 bases; unmatched junction nucleotides: 3. CDR3 amino acids: CATSTTGNEAFF. For the CDR3, the DNA is TGTGCCACCAGCACGACAGGGAATGAAGCTTTCTTT.

The J gene is TRBJ2-7, the V gene TRBV28; D ambiguous. V shed 3 bases and J shed 4 bases, with 7 bases lying between them. The CDR3 sequence is 12 residues long. Germline V gives CDR1 MDHEN, CDR2 SYDVKM. CDR3 sequence (DNA): TGTGCCAGCAGTTTTGGGATTTACGAGCAGTACTTC. Its protein is CASSFGIYEQYF.

This chain joins TRBV11-2 and TRBJ1-1; D call uncertain. V was cut by 2 bases and J by 10 bases, with 11 bases left in between. The germline V gene has CDR1 SGHAT and CDR2 FQNNGV. The CDR3 runs 12 residues. Here the CDR3 DNA reads TGTGCCAGCAGCTTAATTCCCGGCATAGCTTTCTTT. Translating gives CASSLIPGIAFF.

This chain joins TRBV28 and TRBJ2-5, with D possibly TRBD2 on 6 matching bases. Germline lookup yields CDR1 MDHEN and CDR2 SYDVKM. The CDR3 length is 15 residues. V was trimmed by 5 bases and J by 5 bases, leaving 18 bases between them. CDR3 nucleotide sequence: TGTGCCAGCAGTACCATTGACGGGAGAGGGGAGACCCAGTACTTC. Translated: CASSTIDGRGETQYF.

The V gene is TRBV29-1, the J gene TRBJ2-3; D is undetermined. In germline, CDR1 is SQVTM, CDR2 ANQGSEA. This CDR3 has 17 residues. Trimming pared 1 base from V and 0 bases from J, leaving 17 bases between. The CDR3 is CSVEGPYLKASTDTQYF. CDR3 nucleotides: TGCAGCGTTGAAGGCCCCTATTTAAAAGCTAGCACAGATACGCAGTATTTT.

The chain joins TRBV28 to TRBJ2-7, with a weak D call TRBD2 (6 bases). The V and J ends lost 5 bases and 7 bases respectively, with 12 bases between them. The CDR3 has 12 amino acids. Looked up from germline, CDR1 is MDHEN and CDR2 is SYDVKM. The CDR3, as DNA: TGTGCCAGCAGTCTCCAGGGAGGAGAGCAGTACTTC. Its protein is CASSLQGGEQYF.

The CDR3 DNA follows: TGTGCCAGCAGTTTAAGGGGGGGAAATGAAAAACTGTTTTTT. As protein: CASSLRGGNEKLFF. V and J are TRBV6-6 and TRBJ1-4; D may be TRBD1 (6 bases). V was trimmed by 4 bases and J by 5 bases, leaving 11 bases between them. This CDR3 has 14 amino acids. Germline V lookup: CDR1 MNHNY, CDR2 SVGAGI (reference sequence).

This chain links TRBV4-2 with TRBJ2-1, with 7 bases lining up with TRBD2. CDR1 and CDR2 from the germline V gene are LGHNA and YNFKEQ. Trimming cost V 3 bases and J 5 bases; bases outside gene matches: 1. This CDR3 is 13 amino acids long. CDR3 DNA sequence: TGTGCCAGCAGCCAGGGGGGGAACAATGAGCAGTTCTTC. Encoded protein: CASSQGGNNEQFF.

V gene TRBV27 combines with J gene TRBJ2-6; 7 nucleotides align to TRBD1. The CDR3 spans 15 residues. V lost 4 bases, J lost 2 bases, and 2 bases stayed unmatched. In germline, CDR1 is MNHEY, CDR2 SMNVEV (reference sequence). CDR3: CASSSGTAGANVLTF. CDR3 bases: TGTGCCAGCAGTTCCGGGACAGCTGGGGCCAACGTCCTGACTTTC.

This rearrangement joins TRBV10-3 to TRBJ2-1; TRBD2 agrees at 10 bases. With 4 bases clipped from V and 2 bases from J, the junction kept 2 bases outside the gene matches. Germline V gene lookup returns CDR1 ENHRY and CDR2 SYGVKD. The CDR3 runs 15 residues. CDR3 nucleotides: TGTGCCATCAGTGGGGGACTAGCGACCTACAATGAGCAGTTCTTC. Amino acid sequence: CAISGGLATYNEQFF.

V and J are TRBV7-9 and TRBJ2-1; D is perhaps TRBD2 (6 bases). The CDR3 loop spans 16 amino acids. Germline CDR1 is SEHNR and CDR2 is FQNEAQ (reference sequence). Trimming removed 5 bases from V and 0 bases from J, with 14 bases in between. In nucleotides, the CDR3 is TGTGCCAGCAGCCAAATAGCGGAGAGCTCCTACAATGAGCAGTTCTTC. As protein: CASSQIAESSYNEQFF.

The chain carries TRBV5-4 and TRBJ2-3; the D gene is possibly TRBD2 (7 bases). Trimming cost V 4 bases and J 6 bases, with 21 bases left between them. The CDR3 has 16 residues. CDR1 is SGHNT, CDR2 YYREEE, per germline (reference sequence). The CDR3 is CASSNEGGGLADTQYF. The CDR3 DNA sequence: TGTGCCAGCAGCAACGAAGGCGGGGGCTTGGCGGATACGCAGTATTTT.

This rearrangement joins TRBV4-1 to TRBJ2-1, with D maybe TRBD2 (7 bases). The CDR3 is 19 amino acids. Germline CDR1 MGHRA, CDR2 YSYEKL. Trimming stripped 2 bases from V and 7 bases from J, with 27 bases between. The CDR3 sequence is CASSQPTKGEGPCENEQFF. The DNA for the CDR3 is TGCGCCAGCAGCCAACCCACGAAGGGGGAGGGCCCGTGTGAAAATGAGCAGTTCTTC.

CDR3 amino acids: CASSLEGDREQYF. The CDR3 DNA is TGTGCCAGCAGTTTAGAGGGCGATAGAGAGCAGTACTTC. J is TRBJ2-7 and V is TRBV27; D possibly corresponds to TRBD2 (5 bases). V was shortened by 2 bases and J by 7 bases, with 12 bases between the two germline ends. The CDR3 extends over 13 amino acids. The germline gives CDR1 MNHEY, CDR2 SMNVEV (reference sequence).

This clone was counted only a few times. The chain combines TRBV27 with TRBJ1-1; TRBD1 is a possible D gene (5 bases). V gave up 5 bases and J gave up 4 bases, with 14 bases separating them. CDR1 is MNHEY and CDR2 is SMNVEV in the germline V gene (reference sequence). The CDR3 totals 14 residues. This CDR3 is CASSPSTGFTEAFF. CDR3 nucleotides: TGTGCCAGCAGTCCCAGTACAGGTTTCACTGAAGCTTTCTTT.

The rearrangement links TRBV5-1 to TRBJ2-7; the match to TRBD2 covers 9 bases. Germline V gene sequence: CDR1 SGHRS, CDR2 YFSETQ. The CDR3 is 16 residues long. After removal of 3 bases from V and 0 bases from J, the junction contained 7 bases not matched to a gene. The CDR3 protein is CASSSTLAGPSYEQYF. The CDR3 bases are TGCGCCAGCAGCTCTACCCTAGCGGGACCCTCCTACGAGCAGTACTTC.

The chain is built from TRBV6-1 and TRBJ2-7; 8 nucleotides agree with TRBD1. The CDR3 consists of 14 residues. The germline gives CDR1 MNHNS, CDR2 SASEGT. V lost 3 bases to trimming and J lost 4 bases; unmatched junction nucleotides: 5. CDR3 coding DNA: TGTGCCAGCAGTGATAGAAACAGGGGGTACGAGCAGTACTTC. Its protein product is CASSDRNRGYEQYF.